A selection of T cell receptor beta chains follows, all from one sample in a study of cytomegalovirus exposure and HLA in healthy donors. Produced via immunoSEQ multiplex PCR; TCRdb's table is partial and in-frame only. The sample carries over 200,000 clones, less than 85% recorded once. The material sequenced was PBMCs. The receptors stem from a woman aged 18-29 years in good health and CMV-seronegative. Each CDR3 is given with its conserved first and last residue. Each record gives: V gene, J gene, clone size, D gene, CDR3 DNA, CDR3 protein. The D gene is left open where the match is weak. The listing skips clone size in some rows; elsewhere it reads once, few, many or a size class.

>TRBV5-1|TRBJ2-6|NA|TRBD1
TGCGCCAGCAGCTCCGGGACAGGGGGCTCTGGGGCCAACGTCCTGACTTTC
CASSSGTGGSGANVLTF
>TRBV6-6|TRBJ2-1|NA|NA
TGTGCCAGCAGTTACGCTTCACTAGGTAACGACAATGAGCAGTTCTTC
CASSYASLGNDNEQFF
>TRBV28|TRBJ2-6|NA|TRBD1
TGTGCCAGCAGTTCGGACAGGATCTCTGGGGCCAACGTCCTGACTTTC
CASSSDRISGANVLTF
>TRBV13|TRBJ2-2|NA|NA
TGTGCCAGCAGGTTCCGAGGGGGTATCAACACCGGGGAGCTGTTTTTT
CASRFRGGINTGELFF
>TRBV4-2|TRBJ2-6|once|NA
TGTGCCAGCAGCCAAGATTCCAGCGGTGGGGCCAACGTCCTGACTTTC
CASSQDSSGGANVLTF
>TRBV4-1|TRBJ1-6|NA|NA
TGCGCCAGCAGCGCCGGGGGTAACTCACCCCTCCACTTT
CASSAGGNSPLHF
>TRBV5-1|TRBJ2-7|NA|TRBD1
TGCGCCAGCAGCTGGATGACAGGGGGCTCCTACGAGCAGTACTTC
CASSWMTGGSYEQYF
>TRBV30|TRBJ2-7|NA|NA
TGTGCCTGGAGTGACGGGACCTACGAGCAGTACTTC
CAWSDGTYEQYF
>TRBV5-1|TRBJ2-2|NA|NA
TGCGCCAGCAGCTTGAGAGAATCGAACACCGGGGAGCTGTTTTTT
CASSLRESNTGELFF
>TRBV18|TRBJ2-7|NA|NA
TGTGCCAGCTCACCACCGGCTAACTCCTACGAGCAGTACTTC
CASSPPANSYEQYF
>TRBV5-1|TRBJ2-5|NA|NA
TGCGCCAGCAGCTGGGGCGGGGACAGCAACCAAGAGACCCAGTACTTC
CASSWGGDSNQETQYF
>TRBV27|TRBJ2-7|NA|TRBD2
TGTGCCAGCAGTTTAGGGGGGGTCGAGCAGTACTTC
CASSLGGVEQYF
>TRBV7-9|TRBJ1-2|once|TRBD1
TGTGCCAGCAGCTTAGTGGGGACAGGGGAGAACACTGGCTACACCTTC
CASSLVGTGENTGYTF
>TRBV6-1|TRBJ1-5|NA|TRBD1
TGTGCCAGCAGTGACCCAGCGGGACAGGGGAGGAATCAGCCCCAGCATTTT
CASSDPAGQGRNQPQHF
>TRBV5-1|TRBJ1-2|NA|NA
TGCGCCAGCAGCTGGGGGCAGGCCGACTACGGAGGGGCTGGCTACACCTTC
CASSWGQADYGGAGYTF
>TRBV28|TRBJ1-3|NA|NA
TGTGCCAGCCGTAAAGGGCAGATAGTCCACACCATATATTTT
CASRKGQIVHTIYF
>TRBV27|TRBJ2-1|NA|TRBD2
TGTGCCAGCAGTTTACTAGCGGGGTACAATGAGCAGTTCTTC
CASSLLAGYNEQFF
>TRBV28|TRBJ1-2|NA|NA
TGTGCCAGCAGCCAACCGGGTCCCCCTTGGGGCTACACCTTC
CASSQPGPPWGYTF
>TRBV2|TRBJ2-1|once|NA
TGTGCCAGCAGTGATAAGGCGGCTGAGCAGTTCTTC
CASSDKAAEQFF
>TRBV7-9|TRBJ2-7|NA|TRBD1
TGTGCCAGCATGGGACAGGGAATAGTCTCGGGAGAGCAGTACTTC
CASMGQGIVSGEQYF
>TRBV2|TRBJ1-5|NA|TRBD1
TGTGCCAGCGGGAATACAGGGGGCGCGGGCAATCAGCCCCAGCATTTT
CASGNTGGAGNQPQHF
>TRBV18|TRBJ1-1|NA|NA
TGTGCCAGCTCACTGGACAGCGTGAACACTGAAGCTTTCTTT
CASSLDSVNTEAFF
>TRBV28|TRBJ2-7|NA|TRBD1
TGTGCCAGCAGTTCCGGGACAGGGGTACGAAGAGGTACCTACGAGCAGTACTTC
CASSSGTGVRRGTYEQYF
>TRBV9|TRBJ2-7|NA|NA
TGTGCCAGCAGCGTAGATTCTAGCTCCGAGCAGTACTTC
CASSVDSSSEQYF
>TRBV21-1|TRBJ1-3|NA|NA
TGTGCCAGCAGCAAGCGAGGGGGCGCCAGGGGGCGAACTTACCCATCTGGAAACACCATATATTTT
CASSKRGGARGRTYPSGNTIYF
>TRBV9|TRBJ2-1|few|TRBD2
TGTGCCAGCAGCGTTACTAGCGGGGGTAACAATGAGCAGTTCTTC
CASSVTSGGNNEQFF
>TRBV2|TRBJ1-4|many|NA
TGTGCCAGCATCCAAACGCGGAGGGGAGTCATTGGGGGTGAAAAACTGTTTTTT
CASIQTRRGVIGGEKLFF
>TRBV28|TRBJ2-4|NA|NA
TGTGCCAGCAGTCCCGGGACGGGACTAGCCAAAAACATTCAGTACTTC
CASSPGTGLAKNIQYF
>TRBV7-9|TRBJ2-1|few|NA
TGTGCCAGCAGCTCCCACGGGAACAATGAGCAGTTCTTC
CASSSHGNNEQFF
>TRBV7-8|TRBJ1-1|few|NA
TGTGCCAGCAGGCTTGCCTTTAACACTGAAGCTTTCTTT
CASRLAFNTEAFF
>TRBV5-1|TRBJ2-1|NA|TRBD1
TGCGCCAGCAGCTTGGGGGACAGGGGCTCCTACAATGAGCAGTTCTTC
CASSLGDRGSYNEQFF
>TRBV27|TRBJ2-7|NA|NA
TGTGCCAGCAGGCCCGGGACCAAATACGAGCAGTACTTC
CASRPGTKYEQYF
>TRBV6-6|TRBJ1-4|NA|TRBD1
TGTGCCAGCAGCTCCGGACAGGTCTTTACTAATGAAAAACTGTTTTTT
CASSSGQVFTNEKLFF
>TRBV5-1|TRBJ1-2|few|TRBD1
TGCGCCAGCCGGGACAGCGGGATCTATGGCTACACCTTC
CASRDSGIYGYTF
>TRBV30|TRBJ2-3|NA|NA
TGTGCCTGGAGTTTCGCGGGCACAGATACGCAGTATTTT
CAWSFAGTDTQYF
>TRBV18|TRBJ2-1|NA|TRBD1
TGTGCCAGCTCATCGTCCTCGGACAGGGGGAGGAATGAGCAGTTCTTC
CASSSSSDRGRNEQFF
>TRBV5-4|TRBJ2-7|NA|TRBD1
TGTGCCAGCAGCCTCCGGACAGGGGGCTACGAGCAGTACTTC
CASSLRTGGYEQYF
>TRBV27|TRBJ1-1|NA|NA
TGTGCCAGCAGGCGGAGTATCGATGGCACTGAAGCTTTCTTT
CASRRSIDGTEAFF
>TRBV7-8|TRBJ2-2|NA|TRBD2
TGTGCCAGCAGCTTAACGACTAGCGTAGCCACCGGGGAGCTGTTTTTT
CASSLTTSVATGELFF
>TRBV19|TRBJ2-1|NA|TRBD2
TGTGCCAGTAGTATCACGACTAGCGGACTCTACAATGAGCAGTTCTTC
CASSITTSGLYNEQFF
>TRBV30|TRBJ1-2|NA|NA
TGTGCCTGGAGTGAGTCAAATGGCTACACCTTC
CAWSESNGYTF
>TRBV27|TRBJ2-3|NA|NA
TGTGCCAGCAGTACCCAGACCACAGATACGCAGTATTTT
CASSTQTTDTQYF
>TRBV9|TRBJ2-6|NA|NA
TGTGCCAGCAGCGTGACGGGGGCCCCGCCTGGGGCCAACGTCCTGACTTTC
CASSVTGAPPGANVLTF
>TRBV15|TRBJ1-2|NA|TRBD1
TGTGCCACCAGCAGATCTGGACAGGGGCTCTATGGCTACACCTTC
CATSRSGQGLYGYTF
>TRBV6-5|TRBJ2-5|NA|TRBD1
TGTGCCAGCAGTACTTACAGGGGTCCCCAAGAGACCCAGTACTTC
CASSTYRGPQETQYF
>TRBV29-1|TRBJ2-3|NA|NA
TGCAGCGTTGAGTACCTGACAGATACGCAGTATTTT
CSVEYLTDTQYF
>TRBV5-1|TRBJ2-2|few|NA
TGCGCCAGCAGCTTGGACACCCGGATCGCCGGGGAGCTGTTTTTT
CASSLDTRIAGELFF
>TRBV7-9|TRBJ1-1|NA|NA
TGTGCCAGCAGCGCCCCCGGGATCACTGAAGCTTTCTTT
CASSAPGITEAFF
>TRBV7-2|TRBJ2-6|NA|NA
TGTGCCAGCAGCTTGTATTCAAGTGTCGGGGCCAACGTCCTGACTTTC
CASSLYSSVGANVLTF
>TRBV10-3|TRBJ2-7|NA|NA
TGTGCCATCAGTGTTGGGGGAGGGACAGCTAGTTTTTACGAGCAGTACTTC
CAISVGGGTASFYEQYF
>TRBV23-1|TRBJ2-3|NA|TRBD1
TGCGCCAGCAGTCCAATCGTGGACAGGGAACCAGATACGCAGTATTTT
CASSPIVDREPDTQYF
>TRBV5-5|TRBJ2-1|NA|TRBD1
TGTGCCAGCAGCTTACAGGGGCGCTCCTACAATGAGCAGTTCTTC
CASSLQGRSYNEQFF
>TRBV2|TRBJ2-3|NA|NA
TGTGCCAGCAGTGGGGGTCGATCGGCAGATACGCAGTATTTT
CASSGGRSADTQYF
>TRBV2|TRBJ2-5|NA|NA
TGTGCCAGGACTAAAGGGGGAGAGACCCAGTACTTC
CARTKGGETQYF
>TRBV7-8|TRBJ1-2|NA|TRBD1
TGTGCCAGCAGCCACAGGGGGGGAGTCTATGGCTACACCTTC
CASSHRGGVYGYTF
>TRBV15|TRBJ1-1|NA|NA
TGTGCCACCAGCAGAGTGTCTGACAACACTGAAGCTTTCTTT
CATSRVSDNTEAFF
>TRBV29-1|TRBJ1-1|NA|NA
TGCAGCGTTGCCGCCCAAAACGGGGCTTTCTTT
CSVAAQNGAFF
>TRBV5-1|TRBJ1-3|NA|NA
TGCGCCAGCAGCTTGGGGCCCCTGGGGGTCTCTGGAAACACCATATATTTT
CASSLGPLGVSGNTIYF